This T cell receptor beta chain was observed in a study of T-cell memory formation after mild COVID-19. Study information: Clustering of TCRs was largely donor specific. Study observations and caveats: Shrinking CD4+ clones resided mostly in CM and EM, and CD8+ ones in EMRA. Whereas later expanders leaned CD4+, clones contracting day 15 to 85 showed a balanced CD4/CD8 makeup.

The V and J ends lost 3 bases and 0 bases, in that order; junction bases with no gene match: 8. This CDR3 is built from 19 residues. Germline CDR1 reads LGHNA; CDR2 reads YSLEER. Researchers used 5'RACE with constant-segment primers to make TCR alpha and TCR beta cDNA libraries that carry sample barcodes and UMIs. TCRdb analysed the 5' RACE reads with MiXCR anew, one entry per CDR3 protein. The sample carries 300,000 to 350,000 distinct CDR3 sequences, 10% to 15% recorded once. This clonotype was picked up many times. The antigen remains undetermined. Sequenced material: PBMCs or a T cell subset sorted from them (not recorded which). The chain combines TRBV4-3 with TRBJ2-3; 14 nucleotides match TRBD2. The sequence was collected from a man between 18 and 35 years old who had mild COVID-19 (a few samples of this study predate the infection). Cell type and time point are not known. CDR3 loop: CASSHRTGLAGESTDTQYF. In DNA form, the CDR3 reads TGCGCCAGCAGCCACCGCACGGGACTAGCGGGGGAAAGCACAGATACGCAGTATTTT.